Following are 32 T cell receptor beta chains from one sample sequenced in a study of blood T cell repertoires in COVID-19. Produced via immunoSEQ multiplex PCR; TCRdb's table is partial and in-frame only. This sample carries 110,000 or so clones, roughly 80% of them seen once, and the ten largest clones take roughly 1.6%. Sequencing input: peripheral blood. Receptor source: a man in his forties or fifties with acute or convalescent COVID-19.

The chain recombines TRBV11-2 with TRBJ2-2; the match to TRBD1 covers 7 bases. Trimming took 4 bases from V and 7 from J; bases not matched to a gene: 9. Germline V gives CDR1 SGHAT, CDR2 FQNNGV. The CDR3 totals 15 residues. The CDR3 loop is CASSSNRGLDGELFF. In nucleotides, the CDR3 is TGTGCCAGCAGCTCCAACAGGGGTTTGGACGGGGAGCTGTTTTTT. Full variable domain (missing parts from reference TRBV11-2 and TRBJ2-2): EAGVAQSPRYKIIEKRQSVAFWCNPISGHATLYWYQQILGQGPKLLIQFQNNGVVDDSQLPKDRFSAERLKGVDSTLKIQPAKLEDSAVYLCASSSNRGLDGELFFGEGSRLTVL.

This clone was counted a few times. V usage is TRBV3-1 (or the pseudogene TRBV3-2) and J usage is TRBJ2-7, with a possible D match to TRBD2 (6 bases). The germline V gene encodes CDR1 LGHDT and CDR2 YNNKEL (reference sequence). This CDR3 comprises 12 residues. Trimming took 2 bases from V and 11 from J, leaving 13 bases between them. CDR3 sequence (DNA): TGTGCCAGCAGCCAACGGGACTCCCGGAAGTACTTC. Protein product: CASSQRDSRKYF.

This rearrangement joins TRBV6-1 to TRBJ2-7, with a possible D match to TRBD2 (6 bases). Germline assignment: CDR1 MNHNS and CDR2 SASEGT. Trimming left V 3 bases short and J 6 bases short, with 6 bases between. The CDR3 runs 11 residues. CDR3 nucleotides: TGTGCCAGCAGTGAGCGGGGCGAGCAGTACGTC. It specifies CASSERGEQYV.

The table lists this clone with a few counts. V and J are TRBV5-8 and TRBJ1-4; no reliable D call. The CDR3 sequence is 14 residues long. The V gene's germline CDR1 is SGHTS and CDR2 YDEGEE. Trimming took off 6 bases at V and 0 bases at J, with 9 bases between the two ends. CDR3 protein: CASNSQATNEKLFF. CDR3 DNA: TGTGCCAGCAACAGCCAGGCAACTAATGAAAAACTGTTTTTT.

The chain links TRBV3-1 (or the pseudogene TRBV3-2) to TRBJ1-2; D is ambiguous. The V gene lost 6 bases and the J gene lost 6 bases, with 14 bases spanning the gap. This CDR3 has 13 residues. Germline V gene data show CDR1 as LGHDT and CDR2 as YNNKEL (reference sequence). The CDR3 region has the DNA TGTGCCAGCAGACCCCGTGGGAGAGATGGCTACACCTTC. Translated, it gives CASRPRGRDGYTF.

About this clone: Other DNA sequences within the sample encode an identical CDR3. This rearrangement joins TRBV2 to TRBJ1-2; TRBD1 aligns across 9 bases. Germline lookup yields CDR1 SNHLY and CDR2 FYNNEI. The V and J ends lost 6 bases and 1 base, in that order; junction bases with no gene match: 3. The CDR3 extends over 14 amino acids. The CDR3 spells CASRGQGGNYGYTF. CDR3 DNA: TGTGCCAGCAGGGGACAGGGAGGTAACTATGGCTACACCTTC.

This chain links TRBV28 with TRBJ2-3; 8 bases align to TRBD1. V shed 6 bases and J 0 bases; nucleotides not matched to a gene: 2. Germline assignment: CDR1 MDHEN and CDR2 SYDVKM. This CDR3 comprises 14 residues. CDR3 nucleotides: TGTGCCAGCAGGCGGGACAGGAGCACAGATACGCAGTATTTT. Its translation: CASRRDRSTDTQYF.

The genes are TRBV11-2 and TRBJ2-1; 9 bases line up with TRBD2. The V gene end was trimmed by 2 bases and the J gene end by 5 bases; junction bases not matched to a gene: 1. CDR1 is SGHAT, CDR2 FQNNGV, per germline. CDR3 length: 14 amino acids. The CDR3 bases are TGTGCCAGCAGCTTACTAGCGGGGAACAATGAGCAGTTCTTC. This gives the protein CASSLLAGNNEQFF. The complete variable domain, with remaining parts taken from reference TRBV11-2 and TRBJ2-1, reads EAGVAQSPRYKIIEKRQSVAFWCNPISGHATLYWYQQILGQGPKLLIQFQNNGVVDDSQLPKDRFSAERLKGVDSTLKIQPAKLEDSAVYLCASSLLAGNNEQFFGPGTRLTVL.

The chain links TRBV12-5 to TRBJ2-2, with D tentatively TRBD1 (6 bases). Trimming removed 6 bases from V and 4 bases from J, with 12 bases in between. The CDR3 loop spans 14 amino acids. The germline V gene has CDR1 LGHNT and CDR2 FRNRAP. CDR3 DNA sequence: TGTGCTAGTGGCCTGGGACAATTCACCGGGGAGCTGTTTTTT. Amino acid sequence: CASGLGQFTGELFF.

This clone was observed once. The CDR3 loop reads CASAVRDRGPTEAFF. The CDR3, as DNA: TGTGCCAGCGCCGTTCGGGACAGGGGGCCCACTGAAGCTTTCTTT. The chain employs TRBV21-1 and TRBJ1-1; the table assigns TRBD1, which was not confirmed against the DNA. TRBV21-1 has pseudogene status. The CDR3 sequence is 15 residues long.

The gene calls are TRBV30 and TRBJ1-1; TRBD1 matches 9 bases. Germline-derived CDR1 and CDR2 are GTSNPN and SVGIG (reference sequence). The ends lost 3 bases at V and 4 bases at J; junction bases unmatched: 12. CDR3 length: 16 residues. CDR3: CAWRTTGGFMSTEAFF. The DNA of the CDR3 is TGTGCCTGGAGGACGACAGGGGGGTTTATGTCCACTGAAGCTTTCTTT.

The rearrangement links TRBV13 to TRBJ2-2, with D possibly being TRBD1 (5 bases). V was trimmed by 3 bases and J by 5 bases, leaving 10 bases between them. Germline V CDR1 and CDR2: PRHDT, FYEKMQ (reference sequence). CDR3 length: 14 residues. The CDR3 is CASSFPGATGELFF. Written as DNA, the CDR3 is TGTGCCAGCAGCTTCCCTGGGGCAACCGGGGAGCTGTTTTTT.

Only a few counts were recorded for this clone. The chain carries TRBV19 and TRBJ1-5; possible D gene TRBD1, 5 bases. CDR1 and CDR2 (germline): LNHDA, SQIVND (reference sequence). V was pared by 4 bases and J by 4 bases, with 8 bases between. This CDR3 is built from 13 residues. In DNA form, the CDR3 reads TGTGCCAGTAGTAACCGACAGAATCAGCCCCAGCATTTT. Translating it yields CASSNRQNQPQHF.

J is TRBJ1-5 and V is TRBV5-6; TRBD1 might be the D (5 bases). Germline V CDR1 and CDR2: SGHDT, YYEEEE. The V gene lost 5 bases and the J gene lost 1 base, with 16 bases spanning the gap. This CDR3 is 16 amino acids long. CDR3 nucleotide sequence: TGTGCCAGCAGGAAAGAAGGGGTTGGAAGCAATCAGCCCCAGCATTTT. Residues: CASRKEGVGSNQPQHF.

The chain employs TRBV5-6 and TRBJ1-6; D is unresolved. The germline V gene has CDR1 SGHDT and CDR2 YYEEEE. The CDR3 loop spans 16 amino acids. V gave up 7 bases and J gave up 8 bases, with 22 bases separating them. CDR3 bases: TGTGCCAGCCAACTTTCCGCAGGCCTAACGGATTCACCCCTCCACTTT. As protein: CASQLSAGLTDSPLHF. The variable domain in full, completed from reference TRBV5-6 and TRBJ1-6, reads DAGVTQSPTHLIKTRGQQVTLRCSPKSGHDTVSWYQQALGQGPQFIFQYYEEEERQRGNFPDRFSGHQFPNYSSELNVNALLLGDSALYLCASQLSAGLTDSPLHFGNGTRLTVT.

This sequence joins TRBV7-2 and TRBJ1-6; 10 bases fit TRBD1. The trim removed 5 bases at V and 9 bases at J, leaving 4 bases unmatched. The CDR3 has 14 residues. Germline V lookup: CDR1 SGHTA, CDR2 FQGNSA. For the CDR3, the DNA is TGTGCCAGCAGCGCGGGACAGGGGTCTTCACCCCTCCACTTT. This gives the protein CASSAGQGSSPLHF. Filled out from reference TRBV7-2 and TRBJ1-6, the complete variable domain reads GAGVSQSPSNKVTEKGKDVELRCDPISGHTALYWYRQSLGQGLEFLIYFQGNSAPDKSGLPSDRFSAERTGGSVSTLTIQRTQQEDSAVYLCASSAGQGSSPLHFGNGTRLTVT.

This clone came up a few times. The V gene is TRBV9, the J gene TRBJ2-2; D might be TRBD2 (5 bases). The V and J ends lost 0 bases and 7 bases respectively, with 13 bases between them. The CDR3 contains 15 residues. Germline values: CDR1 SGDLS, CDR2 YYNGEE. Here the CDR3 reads CASSVGASLVGELFF. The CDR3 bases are TGTGCCAGCAGCGTAGGTGCTAGCCTGGTCGGGGAGCTGTTTTTT.

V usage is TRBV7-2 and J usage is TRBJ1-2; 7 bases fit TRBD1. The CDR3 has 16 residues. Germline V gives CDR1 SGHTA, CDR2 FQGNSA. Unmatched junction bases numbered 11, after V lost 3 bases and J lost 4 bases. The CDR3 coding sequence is TGTGCCAGCAGCTTTGGGAATCGACAGGGAGGCTATGGCTACACCTTC. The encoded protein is CASSFGNRQGGYGYTF.

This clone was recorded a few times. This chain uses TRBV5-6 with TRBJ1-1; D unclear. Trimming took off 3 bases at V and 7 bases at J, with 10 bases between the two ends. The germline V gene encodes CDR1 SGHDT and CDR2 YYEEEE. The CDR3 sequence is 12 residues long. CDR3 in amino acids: CASSSFEREAFF. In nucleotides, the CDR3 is TGTGCCAGCAGCTCCTTTGAGCGTGAAGCTTTCTTT.

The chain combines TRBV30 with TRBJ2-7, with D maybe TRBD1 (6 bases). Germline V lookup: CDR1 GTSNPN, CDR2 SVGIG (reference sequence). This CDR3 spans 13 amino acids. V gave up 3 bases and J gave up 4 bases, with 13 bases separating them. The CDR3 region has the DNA TGTGCCTGGAGACAGGGTACCGCTTACGAGCAGTACTTC. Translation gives CAWRQGTAYEQYF.

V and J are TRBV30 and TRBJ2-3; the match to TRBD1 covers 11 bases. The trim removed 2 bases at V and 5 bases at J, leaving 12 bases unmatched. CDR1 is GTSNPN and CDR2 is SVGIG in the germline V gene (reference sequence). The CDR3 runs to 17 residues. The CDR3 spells CAWSPTFGQGAGDTQYF. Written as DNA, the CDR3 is TGTGCCTGGAGTCCAACATTCGGACAGGGGGCAGGAGATACGCAGTATTTT.

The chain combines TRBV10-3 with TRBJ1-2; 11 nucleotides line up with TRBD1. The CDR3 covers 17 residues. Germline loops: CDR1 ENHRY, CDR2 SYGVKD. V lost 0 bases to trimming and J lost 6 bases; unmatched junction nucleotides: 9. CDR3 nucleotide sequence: TGTGCCATCAGTGAGTCGACGCGCGGACAGGGGGCAAATGGCTACACCTTC. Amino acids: CAISESTRGQGANGYTF.

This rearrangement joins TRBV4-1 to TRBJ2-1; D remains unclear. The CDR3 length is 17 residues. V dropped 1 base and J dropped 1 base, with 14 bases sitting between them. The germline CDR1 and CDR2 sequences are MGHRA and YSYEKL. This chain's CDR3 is CASSQVYPRSSYNEQFF. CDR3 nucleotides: TGCGCCAGCAGCCAAGTTTATCCCAGGTCATCCTACAATGAGCAGTTCTTC.

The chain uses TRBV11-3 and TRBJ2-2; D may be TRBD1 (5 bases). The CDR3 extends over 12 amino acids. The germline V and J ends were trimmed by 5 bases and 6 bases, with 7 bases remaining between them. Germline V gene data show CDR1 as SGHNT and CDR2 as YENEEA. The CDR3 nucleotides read TGTGCCAGCAGCCCGACAGCCGGGGAGCTGTTTTTT. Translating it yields CASSPTAGELFF.

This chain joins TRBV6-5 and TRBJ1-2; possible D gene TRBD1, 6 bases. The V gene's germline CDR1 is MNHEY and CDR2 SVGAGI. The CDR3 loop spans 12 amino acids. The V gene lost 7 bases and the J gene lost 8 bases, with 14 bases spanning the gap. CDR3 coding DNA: TGTGCCAGCACCGAATATGGACAGGGCTACACCTTC. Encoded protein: CASTEYGQGYTF.

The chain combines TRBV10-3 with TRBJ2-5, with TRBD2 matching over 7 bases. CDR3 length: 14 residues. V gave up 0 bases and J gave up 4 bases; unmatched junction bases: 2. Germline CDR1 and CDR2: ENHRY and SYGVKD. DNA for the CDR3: TGTGCCATCAGTGAGTCGGGGGGGGGAGAGACCCAGTACTTC. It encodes CAISESGGGETQYF.

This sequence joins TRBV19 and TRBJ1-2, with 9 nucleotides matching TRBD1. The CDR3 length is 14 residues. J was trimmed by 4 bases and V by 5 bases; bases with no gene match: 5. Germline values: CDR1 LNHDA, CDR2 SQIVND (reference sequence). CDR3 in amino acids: CASSGGQGPYGYTF. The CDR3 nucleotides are TGTGCCAGTAGTGGGGGACAGGGCCCCTATGGCTACACCTTC.

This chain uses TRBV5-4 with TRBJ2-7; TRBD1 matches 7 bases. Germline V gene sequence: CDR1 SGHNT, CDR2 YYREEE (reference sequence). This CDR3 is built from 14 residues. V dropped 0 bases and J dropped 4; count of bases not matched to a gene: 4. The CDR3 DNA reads TGTGCCAGCAGCTTGGACAGGGGAATGTACGAGCAGTACGTC. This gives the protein CASSLDRGMYEQYV.

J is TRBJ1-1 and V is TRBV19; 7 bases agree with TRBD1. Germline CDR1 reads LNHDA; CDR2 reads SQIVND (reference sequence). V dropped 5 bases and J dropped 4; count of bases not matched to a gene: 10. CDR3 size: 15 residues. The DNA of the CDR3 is TGTGCCAGTAGTCCCCAGGGGGTCTTGGGCACTGAAGCTTTCTTT. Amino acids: CASSPQGVLGTEAFF.

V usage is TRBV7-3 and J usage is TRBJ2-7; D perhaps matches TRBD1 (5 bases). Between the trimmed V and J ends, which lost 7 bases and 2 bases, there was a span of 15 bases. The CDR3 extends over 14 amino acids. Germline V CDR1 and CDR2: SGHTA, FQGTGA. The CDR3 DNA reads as TGTGCCAGCACCCAATTTGACAGAACCTACGAGCAGTACTTC. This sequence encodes CASTQFDRTYEQYF.

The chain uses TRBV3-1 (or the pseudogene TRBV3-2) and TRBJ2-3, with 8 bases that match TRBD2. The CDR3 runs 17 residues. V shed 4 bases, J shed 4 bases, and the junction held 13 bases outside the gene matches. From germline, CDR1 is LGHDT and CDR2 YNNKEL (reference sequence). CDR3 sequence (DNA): TGTGCCAGCAGCCGGACGCAACGGGGGGGCGGGGCAGATACGCAGTATTTT. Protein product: CASSRTQRGGGADTQYF.

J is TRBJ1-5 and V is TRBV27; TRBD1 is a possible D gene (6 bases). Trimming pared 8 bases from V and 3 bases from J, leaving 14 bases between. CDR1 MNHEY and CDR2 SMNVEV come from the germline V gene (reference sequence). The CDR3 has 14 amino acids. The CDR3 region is CASRNYRDNQPQHF. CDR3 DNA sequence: TGTGCCAGCCGAAATTACAGGGACAATCAGCCCCAGCATTTT.